Included here is one T cell receptor beta chain sequence, with context. V gave up 4 bases and J gave up 4 bases, with 9 bases separating them. The CDR3 is 12 amino acids. Germline loops: CDR1 SGHKS, CDR2 YYEKEE (reference sequence). The data derive from a study of T cell responses to AZD1222 COVID-19 vaccine. About the research overall: The study pooled second doses at about 4 or about 12 weeks.

Produced via immunoSEQ multiplex PCR; TCRdb's table is partial and in-frame only. The sample has approximately 56,000 clones, 75% to 90% seen once. The sequencing here drew on peripheral blood, taken on day 0 of AZD1222 vaccination. This TCR was sampled from an adult in good health. The chain is built from TRBV5-5 and TRBJ2-7; possibly TRBD2 for D (6 bases). CDR3 DNA: TGTGCCAGCAGCGAGGAGGGGTACGAGCAGTACTTC. The encoded protein is CASSEEGYEQYF.